These 13 T cell receptor beta chains were sequenced from one sample in a study of blood T cells in healthy people across ages. Together with a sample-barcoded 5' primer, a J-beta primer mix was included in a second PCR lasting about 7 to 12 cycles. Each CDR3 protein gets one entry after TCRdb re-called the 5' RACE reads with MiXCR. This sample has about a million distinct CDR3 sequences, with 35% to 40% found just once. The specimen was blood. All receptors derive from a man between 18 and 29 years old in good health.

This clonotype has more than one count but fewer than ten. The chain uses TRBV4-3 and TRBJ1-2; D remains ambiguous. This CDR3 is built from 16 residues. Looked up from germline, CDR1 is LGHNA and CDR2 is YSLEER. V was pared by 0 bases and J by 0 bases, with 11 bases between. DNA for the CDR3: TGCGCCAGCAGCCAAGAACTTCTGGCTACTAACTATGGCTACACCTTC. It is translated as CASSQELLATNYGYTF.

CDR3 sequence: CASSEAVAFF. The CDR3 DNA is TGTGCCAGCAGTGAGGCAGTAGCTTTCTTT. The chain couples TRBV2 to TRBJ1-1, with D hard to call. This CDR3 region has 10 residues. From germline, CDR1 is SNHLY and CDR2 FYNNEI. V lost 3 bases and J 10 bases, leaving 6 bases between the germline ends.

This clonotype came up a few times. The CDR3 reads CSARQLNTEAFF. As DNA, the CDR3 is TGCAGTGCCAGACAGTTGAACACTGAAGCTTTCTTT. The chain uses TRBV20-1 and TRBJ1-1; possible D gene TRBD1, 5 bases. V shed 6 bases and J shed 0 bases, with 8 bases lying between them. Germline CDR1 DFQATT, CDR2 SNEGSKA (reference sequence). The CDR3 is 12 amino acids.

This clonotype was detected a few times. The J gene is TRBJ2-3, the V gene TRBV10-3, with D tentatively TRBD2 (5 bases). The CDR3 is 14 amino acids. Trimming removed 7 bases at V and 1 base at J, with 12 bases between. Germline V lookup: CDR1 ENHRY, CDR2 SYGVKD. The CDR3 loop reads CAIKPGIGTDTQYF. The DNA of the CDR3 is TGTGCCATCAAACCGGGGATCGGCACAGATACGCAGTATTTT.

This chain joins TRBV20-1 and TRBJ1-2; TRBD1 matches 8 bases. Germline V gene data show CDR1 as DFQATT and CDR2 as SNEGSKA (reference sequence). This CDR3 comprises 15 residues. V lost 6 bases to trimming and J lost 6 bases; unmatched junction nucleotides: 15. The CDR3 DNA is TGCAGTGCCCAAGCCCGGACAGGGAGACGAAATGGCTACACCTTC. Translating gives CSAQARTGRRNGYTF.

V gene TRBV4-1 combines with J gene TRBJ2-5; 13 bases map to TRBD2. Trimming at V came to 5 bases and at J to 6 bases, leaving 6 bases not matched to a gene. Germline CDR1 reads MGHRA; CDR2 reads YSYEKL. CDR3 length: 15 amino acids. The CDR3 sequence is CASSYEGTSGKTQYF. The CDR3 nucleotides read TGCGCCAGCAGCTACGAAGGGACTAGCGGGAAGACCCAGTACTTC.

This chain uses TRBV4-1 with TRBJ2-3, with 8 bases aligning to TRBD2. Germline assignment: CDR1 MGHRA and CDR2 YSYEKL. The V and J ends lost 2 bases and 5 bases, in that order; junction bases with no gene match: 6. The CDR3 loop spans 15 amino acids. The CDR3 sequence is CASSQYGLARDTQYF. The CDR3 DNA reads as TGCGCCAGCAGCCAATACGGACTAGCACGAGATACGCAGTATTTT.

There are a few counts of this clonotype. This sequence joins TRBV4-2 and TRBJ1-2; TRBD1 is a possible D gene (5 bases). Germline CDR1 reads LGHNA; CDR2 reads YNFKEQ. V was cut by 0 bases and J by 3 bases, with 8 bases left in between. This CDR3 spans 14 amino acids. Here the CDR3 reads CASSQDRVDYGYTF. CDR3 DNA sequence: TGTGCCAGCAGCCAAGACAGGGTCGACTATGGCTACACCTTC.

For this clonotype: This sequence may be a read error, since a much larger clone differs from it by one base. The rearrangement joins TRBV27 to TRBJ1-1, with 8 bases that match TRBD1. This CDR3 has 14 amino acids. Per germline, CDR1 MNHEY and CDR2 SMNVEV (reference sequence). The V and J ends lost 3 bases and 5 bases, in that order; junction bases with no gene match: 5. CDR3 residues: CASSFRTGWTEAFF. The CDR3 DNA reads as TGTGCCAGCAGTTTCCGGACAGGGTGGACTGAAGCTTTCTTT.

The chain links TRBV18 to TRBJ2-3; D ambiguous. This CDR3 contains 16 residues. V shed 3 bases and J shed 0 bases, with 13 bases lying between them. The germline V gene encodes CDR1 KGHSH and CDR2 LQKENI. The CDR3 here is CASSPGVKGSTDTQYF. For the CDR3, the DNA is TGTGCCAGCTCACCTGGGGTAAAAGGCAGCACAGATACGCAGTATTTT.

The CDR3 spells CASTETGTQTQYF. As DNA, the CDR3 is TGTGCCAGTACCGAAACAGGGACGCAGACCCAGTACTTC. V gene TRBV6-5 combines with J gene TRBJ2-7; TRBD1 is a possible D gene (6 bases). The closer fit of TRBJ2-5 to the DNA end suggests the J call may be wrong. CDR1 is MNHEY, CDR2 SVGAGI, per germline. This CDR3 is 13 amino acids long.

This clonotype was seen more than once but under ten times. One base away lies a much larger clone, so this may be a sequencing read error. This chain links TRBV3-1 with TRBJ2-5; no definite D call. Trimming took off 2 bases at V and 3 bases at J, with 4 bases between the two ends. Germline V gene lookup returns CDR1 LGHDT and CDR2 YNNKEL (reference sequence). This CDR3 region has 12 residues. The CDR3, as DNA: TGTGCCAGCAGCCAAATCGAAGAGACCCAGTACTTC. Translated, it gives CASSQIEETQYF.

The V and J genes are TRBV6-2 or TRBV6-3 and TRBJ2-3; D remains unclear. Germline V gene lookup returns CDR1 MNHEY and CDR2 SVGEGT. CDR3 size: 14 residues. Between the trimmed V and J ends, which lost 7 bases and 4 bases, there was a span of 15 bases. The CDR3 loop is CASTNVEQADTQYF. CDR3 DNA sequence: TGTGCCAGCACCAATGTGGAGCAGGCAGATACGCAGTATTTT.